Each of the 10 T cell receptor beta chains below was sequenced from the same sample in a study of identical twins. TCRdb fed the 5' RACE reads into MiXCR, producing one record per CDR3 protein. The profile shows 200,000 to 250,000 distinct CDR3 sequences, roughly 7% of them singletons. These records were also assigned to another study, of yellow fever vaccine responses in identical twins.

Sequencing was carried out using memory (CD45RO+) T cells sorted from blood. Receptor source: a woman in her late teens or twenties in good health.

A few counts support this clonotype. The chain is built from TRBV25-1 and TRBJ2-6; possibly TRBD1 for D (5 bases). Trimming pared 1 base from V and 0 bases from J, leaving 13 bases between. Germline V lookup: CDR1 MGHDK, CDR2 SYGVNS. The CDR3 sequence is 18 residues long. DNA of the CDR3: TGTGCCAGCAGTGAATTCCAAGGCAGGGACTCTGGGGCCAACGTCCTGACTTTC. As protein: CASSEFQGRDSGANVLTF.

The V call is TRBV7-2, the J call TRBJ2-7; the D gene could be TRBD1 or TRBD2 (5 bases each). Germline-derived CDR1 and CDR2 are SGHTA and FQGNSA. The V end lost 6 bases, the J end lost 0 bases, and 15 bases lay between the germline ends. The CDR3 is 15 amino acids. CDR3 sequence reads: CASSQERGFSYEQYV. DNA for the CDR3: TGTGCCAGCAGTCAGGAGAGGGGCTTCTCCTACGAGCAGTACGTC.

This clonotype has more than one count but fewer than ten. The chain joins TRBV3-1 to TRBJ2-3; TRBD1 might be the D (6 bases). Germline assignment: CDR1 LGHDT and CDR2 YNNKEL (reference sequence). Trimming left V 0 bases short and J 1 base short, with 17 bases between. The CDR3 contains 18 residues. CDR3 amino acids: CASSQEGTLRLRTDTQYF. CDR3 DNA sequence: TGTGCCAGCAGCCAAGAGGGGACACTTCGACTTCGCACAGATACGCAGTATTTT.

This sequence joins TRBV3-1 and TRBJ2-5; TRBD2 matches at 10 bases. J gave up 1 base and V 4 bases, and 3 bases lay outside the gene matches. The CDR3 runs 15 residues. Germline V gives CDR1 LGHDT, CDR2 YNNKEL (reference sequence). In nucleotides, the CDR3 is TGTGCCAGCAGCCGAAGGACTAGCGGCCAAGAGACCCAGTACTTC. Amino acids: CASSRRTSGQETQYF.

This clonotype was seen repeatedly, ten times or more. The genes are TRBV5-1 and TRBJ2-7, with 10 bases that match TRBD1. The CDR3 loop spans 15 amino acids. From germline, CDR1 is SGHRS and CDR2 YFSETQ. Trimming removed 6 bases from V and 3 bases from J; junction bases left unmatched: 9. CDR3 DNA sequence: TGCGCCAGCACAGTGGGGACAGGGGTGGACTACGAGCAGTACTTC. It is translated as CASTVGTGVDYEQYF.

V and J are TRBV7-6 and TRBJ2-7; 8 bases line up with TRBD2. CDR3 length: 14 amino acids. Germline CDR1 and CDR2: SGHVS and FNYEAQ. V shed 1 base and J 7 bases; nucleotides not matched to a gene: 6. The DNA of the CDR3 is TGTGCCAGCAGCTTAGACGCGGGAGGTGGTGAGCAGTACTTC. It yields the protein CASSLDAGGGEQYF.

This clonotype appeared many times. V gene TRBV6-1 combines with J gene TRBJ2-1; 10 bases are shared with TRBD1. V was clipped by 6 bases and J by 8 bases; unmatched bases: 4. This CDR3 has 13 amino acids. CDR1 is MNHNS, CDR2 SASEGT, per germline. This CDR3 is CASSRTGGYEQFF. DNA for the CDR3: TGTGCCAGCAGCCGGACAGGGGGTTATGAGCAGTTCTTC.

This clonotype was seen repeatedly, ten times or more. The chain recombines TRBV5-1 with TRBJ1-6; D may be TRBD1 (5 bases). The CDR3 length is 13 residues. The V end was cut by 1 base, the J end by 10 bases, with 9 bases between. Germline assignment: CDR1 SGHRS and CDR2 YFSETQ. CDR3 sequence reads: CASSLQGGSPLHF. The DNA of the CDR3 is TGCGCCAGCAGCTTGCAGGGAGGATCACCCCTCCACTTT.

There are many counts of this clonotype. This chain connects TRBV4-2 to TRBJ2-4; the match to TRBD1 covers 8 bases. The CDR3 is 13 residues long. J lost 5 bases, V lost 6 bases, and 3 bases had no gene match. Germline V lookup: CDR1 LGHNA, CDR2 YNFKEQ. The CDR3 DNA follows: TGTGCCAGCAGAGGGACAGGTGAAAACATTCAGTACTTC. This sequence encodes CASRGTGENIQYF.

The table lists this clonotype with many counts. This chain uses TRBV12-3 or TRBV12-4 with TRBJ2-7; D is undetermined. The CDR3 runs 14 residues. V was shortened by 3 bases and J by 3 bases, with 12 bases between the two germline ends. The CDR3 DNA sequence: TGTGCCAGCAGTTTTGGTCAGCCAGGCTACGAGCAGTACTTC. It codes for CASSFGQPGYEQYF.